The source of this T cell receptor (beta chain) is a study of T cells in Graves' hyperthyroidism and ophthalmopathy (dated by TCRdb to about 2019). For the study in its entirety: Peripheral blood samples were taken at initial diagnosis, before any treatment was given. To identify distinguishing TCR V-J signatures, a discovery cohort of some 100 patients was used, comprising fewer than 45 with Graves' ophthalmopathy and approximately 58 with stable Graves' hyperthyroidism. Whether ophthalmopathy could be predicted prospectively was tested in an independent validation cohort made up of about 20 hyperthyroidism patients plus 17 patients who later progressed to ophthalmopathy. The roughly 94 discovery patients were randomly split 7:3 into training and test sets. Thyroid tissue and blood T-cell repertoires from six Graves' hyperthyroidism patients were also compared in the study. After sampling, hyperthyroidism patients received methimazole starting at 30 mg daily, and ophthalmopathy patients received high-dose intravenous methylprednisolone. TCR Vbeta CDR3 sequencing of 130 to 150 peripheral blood samples (under 45 ophthalmopathy, 75 or so hyperthyroidism and around 17 progressor patients) is reported in the paper. Results and caveats for the whole study, not just this receptor: Most expanded thyroid clonotypes (frequency above 0.001) were also detected in blood, suggesting blood repertoires may reflect thyroid immune responses. No statistical method was used to set the sample size in advance, and investigators knew the group allocation. In validation, progression to ophthalmopathy was predicted by the model with nearly 71% sensitivity and just over 72% specificity, a median of around 6.5 months before onset. A 13 V-J signature model separated ophthalmopathy from stable hyperthyroidism, with over 85% sensitivity and 81.08% specificity in cross-validation and 80%/75% in testing.

The TCR beta CDR3 regions were amplified from the RNA transcripts. The first round of RT-PCR for the TCR CDR3 was performed with the HTBI primer set and the Qiagen OneStep RT-PCR kit. The libraries were constructed in a second round of multiplex PCR and then size-selected and purified. The libraries were sequenced on an Illumina HiSeq2000 using paired-end 100 bp reads. The original methods were these. SOAPnuke was used to process the raw data, throwing out any read that contained adapters or uncalled bases, had a mean Phred below 15, or lacked an exact constant-primer or identifier match. High-quality paired reads were merged with COPE v1.2.5, and unique nucleotide sequences were defined as clonotypes. MiTCR v1.1 was used to align clonotypes to the IMGT TRBV, TRBD and TRBJ reference segments. Only V-J combinations with frequency above 0.0001, covering 99% to 99.2% of repertoires, were analysed. The TCS score was defined as F50 (clonal expansion) divided by E x V (chaos), with BLOSUM62-based TCRdist calculated between CDR3 peptides within each V-J. Welch's t-statistics and random forest reduced 500 to 550 V-J features to 13, which were used in a naive Bayes classifier (R e1071). The public reads were reprocessed in TCRdb via fastp at Q25 and MiXCR, keeping in-frame beta chains. Rows with one shared CDR3 protein collapse into an entry with the most common genes and DNA. In this record, the V and J calls reflect TCRdb's handling and not the investigators' own analysis. The sample data list more than 550,000 distinct CDR3 sequences, and around 16% of these were observed just once. About a sixth of the sample rests with the top ten.

Stable Graves' hyperthyroidism was defined as no progression to ophthalmopathy during 18 months of follow-up. Hyperthyroidism patients were aged 18 to 65 years and newly diagnosed, with disease duration of less than 2 months. Exclusion was applied to patients with uncontrolled infections, other autoimmune diseases, pregnancy or lactation. Diagnoses relied on clinical symptoms, serum thyroxine and TRAb, thyroid ultrasound and orbital computed tomography. PBMCs were separated from 10 ml of fresh peripheral blood using Ficoll-Paque density gradient centrifugation. Total RNA was extracted using Trizol reagent, and RNA quality was assessed on an Agilent 2100 Bioanalyzer. This clonotype has ten or more counts. No antigen is known for it. No quality values exist for individual bases; no much larger clone is one base distant. The germline V gene gives CDR1 as SGHAT and CDR2 as FQNNGV. V and J are trimmed by 5 bases and 9 bases, and the gene matches miss 5 bases of the junction. Including cysteine and phenylalanine, the CDR3 has 14 amino acids. Only the CDR3 DNA is retained, 42 bases long and in frame from the first base.

The rearrangement joined TRBV11-2 to TRBJ2-1, with 12 bases matching TRBD2. The TCR was taken from a man aged 50 to 59 with Graves' hyperthyroidism. The sequencing sample was made of blood. CDR3 sequence: CASSLTGLAGEQFF. The DNA sequence is TGTGCCAGCAGCCTAACGGGACTAGCGGGTGAGCAGTTCTTC.